The T cell receptor beta chain described here comes from a study of Graves' ophthalmopathy and Graves' hyperthyroidism. Study findings and constraints: Most expanded clonotypes from thyroid (those above 0.001 frequency) were also found in blood. For predicting ophthalmopathy progression, the model had 55% to 71% sensitivity and 72% to 85% specificity.

This CDR3 is built from 17 residues. Per germline, CDR1 DFQATT and CDR2 SNEGSKA (reference sequence). The ends lost 0 bases at V and 0 bases at J; junction bases unmatched: 5. The authors amplified TCR beta CDR3 regions from RNA transcripts. Second-round multiplex PCR came after a first-round RT-PCR that employed HTBI primers. One entry per CDR3 protein, called by TCRdb with MiXCR from the multiplex PCR reads. The table records a few hundred thousand distinct CDR3 sequences, 15% of them present only once. This clonotype has a count of ten or more. Its antigen remains unidentified. Clinical symptoms, serum thyroxine, TRAb, thyroid ultrasound and orbital computed tomography were relied on for diagnosis.

The J gene is TRBJ2-5, the V gene TRBV20-1, with 12 positions matching TRBD2. The source of this sequence is a woman aged 18-35 years with stable Graves' hyperthyroidism. Specimen: peripheral blood. CDR3: CSARDGGTSGYQETQYF. The CDR3 region has the DNA TGCAGTGCTAGAGATGGGGGGACTAGCGGGTACCAAGAGACCCAGTACTTC.